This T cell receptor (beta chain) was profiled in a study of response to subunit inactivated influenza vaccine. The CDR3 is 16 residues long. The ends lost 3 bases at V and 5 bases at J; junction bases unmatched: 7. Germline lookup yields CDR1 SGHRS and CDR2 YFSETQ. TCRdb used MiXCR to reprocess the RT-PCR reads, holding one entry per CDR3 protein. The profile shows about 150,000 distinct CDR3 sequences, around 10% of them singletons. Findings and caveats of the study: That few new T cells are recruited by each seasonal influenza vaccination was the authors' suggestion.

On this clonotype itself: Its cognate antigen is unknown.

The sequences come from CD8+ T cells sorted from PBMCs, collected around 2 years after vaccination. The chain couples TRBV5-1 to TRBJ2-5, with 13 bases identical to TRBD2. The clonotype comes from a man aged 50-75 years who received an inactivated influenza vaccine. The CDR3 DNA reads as TGCGCCAGCAGCTGGACTAGCGGGAGAGGAGGGGAGACCCAGTACTTC. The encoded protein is CASSWTSGRGGETQYF.